Listed below are T cell receptor beta chains from one sample, sequenced in a study of T cells after posttransplantation cyclophosphamide. The assay was immunoSEQ multiplex PCR, and TCRdb's table has in-frame clones only and misses some. Here the sample spans about 40,000 clones, less than 95% being singletons. This specimen consisted of PBMCs, obtained 60 to 65 days after allogeneic stem cell transplant with posttransplant cyclophosphamide. Receptor source: a male patient aged 55 to 70 who received an allogeneic stem cell transplant from a related donor and was CMV-positive. Some of the T cells may derive from the graft donor. CDR3s leave out the opening cysteine and the closing phenylalanine or tryptophan. Each record gives: V gene, J gene, CDR3 protein.

TRBV6-1	TRBJ2-3	ASSEVNSGGRTDTQY
TRBV27	TRBJ1-6	ASSLSPARDSPLH
TRBV9	TRBJ2-3	ASSGSRGLTDTQY
TRBV14	TRBJ2-3	ASSRGQRCTDTQY
TRBV11-3	TRBJ1-1	ASSLDGGTKMNTEAF
TRBV7-9	TRBJ1-6	ASSLKADWISYNSPLH
TRBV6-4	TRBJ2-1	ASGRSGGAQGEQF
TRBV18	TRBJ1-1	ASSLQDSNTEAF
TRBV7-9	TRBJ2-5	ASSRYTGKEETQY
TRBV7-2	TRBJ1-1	ASSLAEGITEAF
TRBV7-6	TRBJ1-6	ASSRGRGAGNSPLH
TRBV30	TRBJ2-5	AWSGAGGPWETQY
TRBV5-1	TRBJ2-7	ASSGGYEQY
TRBV5-1	TRBJ2-3	ASSLGDRGPTDTQY
TRBV19	TRBJ1-4	ASSIIQGSDEKLF
TRBV10-3	TRBJ2-7	AITLGAGYEQY
TRBV9	TRBJ1-4	ASSVTDSSDEKLF
TRBV18	TRBJ2-5	ASSEGLAWETQY
TRBV5-1	TRBJ1-4	ASSRGGAGNEKLF